The present T cell receptor beta chain was sequenced within a study of CD8+CD57+ T cells in acquired aplastic anemia. General study points: Controls and patients did not differ significantly in CD8+ Simpson's diversity.

CDR1 and CDR2 from the germline V gene are DFQATT and SNEGSKA (reference sequence). This CDR3 has 15 amino acids. V was shortened by 1 base and J by 4 bases, with 14 bases between the two germline ends. Flow cytometry had shown expanded CD8+CD57+ cells in the patients chosen for sequencing. Blood came from patients not yet given any therapy. Comment on this clonotype: Its specificity is not known.

Profiling of TCR beta VDJ combinations and CDR3 sequences used genomic DNA as template. One entry per CDR3 protein results from TCRdb running MiXCR on the reads. The sample has a few hundred thousand distinct CDR3 sequences, roughly 82% seen once. Sequenced sample: sorted CD4+, CD8+, or CD8+CD57+ T cells (not recorded which) from PBMCs. V and J are TRBV20-1 and TRBJ2-1; D may be TRBD2 (5 bases). This TCR came from a human donor with aplastic anemia. CDR3: CSARAPLSGYNEQFF. The CDR3 DNA reads as TGCAGTGCTAGAGCCCCCTTGAGCGGATACAATGAGCAGTTCTTC.